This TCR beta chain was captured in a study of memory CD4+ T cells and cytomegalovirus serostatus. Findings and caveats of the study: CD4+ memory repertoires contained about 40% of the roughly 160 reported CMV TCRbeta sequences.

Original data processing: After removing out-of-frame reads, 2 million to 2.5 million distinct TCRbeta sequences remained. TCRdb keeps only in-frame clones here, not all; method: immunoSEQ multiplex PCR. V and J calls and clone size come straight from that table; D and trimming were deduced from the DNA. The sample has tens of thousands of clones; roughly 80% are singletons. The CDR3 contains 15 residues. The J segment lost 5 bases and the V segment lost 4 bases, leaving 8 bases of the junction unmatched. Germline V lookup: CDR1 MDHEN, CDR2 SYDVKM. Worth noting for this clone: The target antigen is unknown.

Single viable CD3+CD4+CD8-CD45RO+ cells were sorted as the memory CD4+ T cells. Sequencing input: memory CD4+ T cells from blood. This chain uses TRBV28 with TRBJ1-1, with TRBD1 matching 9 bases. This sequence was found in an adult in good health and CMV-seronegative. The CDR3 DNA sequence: TGTGCCAGCAGTTCACCGACAGGACAGGGGACTGAAGCTTTCTTT. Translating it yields CASSSPTGQGTEAFF.